This T cell receptor (beta chain) derives from a study of graft-versus-host responses after intestinal transplantation. Across the study: For two to four years after anti-thymocyte globulin induction, all recipients took tacrolimus and steroids. Findings and caveats of the study: GvH clones surfaced in recipient marrow, some emerging earlier in ileum or blood. The study associated peak circulating GvH clone levels with early post-transplant HvG declines. Graft-donor T cell macrochimerism coincided with high graft-versus-host to host-versus-graft clonal ratios in allografts.

Assay: immunoSEQ multiplex PCR; the TCRdb copy retains only in-frame clones and omits some. The table includes nearly 45,000 clones, roughly 90% detected once. As regards this clone: The antigen is unknown.

The clonotype was recovered from a human patient who received an intestinal transplant, so some T cells may come from the graft donor. This specimen was PBMCs, taken 524 days after transplant.

Here the CDR3 reads CASSVGVATYEQYF. The CDR3 bases are TGTGCCAGCAGCGTCGGGGTAGCTACCTACGAGCAGTACTTC. The chain uses TRBV9 and TRBJ2-7, with D possibly matching TRBD2 (5 bases). Germline CDR1 SGDLS, CDR2 YYNGEE. V gave up 2 bases and J gave up 2 bases, with 11 bases separating them. The CDR3 has 14 amino acids.